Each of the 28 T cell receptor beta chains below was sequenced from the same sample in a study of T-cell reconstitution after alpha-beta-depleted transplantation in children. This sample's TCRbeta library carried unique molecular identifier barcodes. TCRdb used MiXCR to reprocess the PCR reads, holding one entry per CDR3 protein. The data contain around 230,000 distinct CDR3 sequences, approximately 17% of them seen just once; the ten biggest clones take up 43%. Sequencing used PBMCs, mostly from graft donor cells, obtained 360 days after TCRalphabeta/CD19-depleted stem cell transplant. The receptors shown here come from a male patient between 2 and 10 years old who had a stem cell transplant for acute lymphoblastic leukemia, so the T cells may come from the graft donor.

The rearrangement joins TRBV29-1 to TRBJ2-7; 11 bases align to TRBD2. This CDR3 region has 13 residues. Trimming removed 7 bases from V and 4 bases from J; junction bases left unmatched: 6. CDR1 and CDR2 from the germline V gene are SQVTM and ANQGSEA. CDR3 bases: TGCAGCGCGCCGGGACTAGCGGCGTACGAGCAGTACTTC. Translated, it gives CSAPGLAAYEQYF.

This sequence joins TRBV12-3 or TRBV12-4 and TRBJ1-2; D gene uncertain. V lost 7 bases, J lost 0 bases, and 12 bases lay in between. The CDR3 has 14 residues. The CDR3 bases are TGTGCCAGCATCCCGGGGAACACTAACTATGGCTACACCTTC. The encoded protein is CASIPGNTNYGYTF.

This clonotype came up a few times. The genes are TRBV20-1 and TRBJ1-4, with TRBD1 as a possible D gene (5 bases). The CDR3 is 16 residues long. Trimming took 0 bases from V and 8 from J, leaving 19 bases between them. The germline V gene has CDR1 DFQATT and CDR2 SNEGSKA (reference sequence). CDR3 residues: CSARDLGTRDGEKLFF. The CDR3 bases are TGCAGTGCTAGAGATCTGGGGACCCGTGATGGCGAAAAACTGTTTTTT.

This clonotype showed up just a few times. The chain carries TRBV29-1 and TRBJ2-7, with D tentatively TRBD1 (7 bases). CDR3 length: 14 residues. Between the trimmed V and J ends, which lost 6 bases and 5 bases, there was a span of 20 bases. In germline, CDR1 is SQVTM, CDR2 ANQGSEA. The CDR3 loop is CSVDRTGTGDEQYF. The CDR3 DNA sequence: TGCAGCGTCGATAGGACAGGTACGGGGGACGAGCAGTACTTC.

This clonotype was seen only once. In DNA, the CDR3 is TGTGCCAGCAGCCAAGATTGGAGTCATCAGCCCCAGCATTTT. This codes for CASSQDWSHQPQHF. The V and J genes are TRBV3-1 and TRBJ1-5; D unresolved. The CDR3 totals 14 residues. The germline CDR1 and CDR2 sequences are LGHDT and YNNKEL (reference sequence). V was clipped by 0 bases and J by 5 bases, with 8 bases between them.

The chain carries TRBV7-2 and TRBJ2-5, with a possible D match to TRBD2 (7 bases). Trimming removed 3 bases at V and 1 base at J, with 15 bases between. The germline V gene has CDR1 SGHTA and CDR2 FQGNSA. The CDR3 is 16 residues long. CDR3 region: CASSFARGASQETQYF. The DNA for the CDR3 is TGTGCCAGCAGCTTTGCTCGGGGGGCCTCCCAAGAGACCCAGTACTTC.

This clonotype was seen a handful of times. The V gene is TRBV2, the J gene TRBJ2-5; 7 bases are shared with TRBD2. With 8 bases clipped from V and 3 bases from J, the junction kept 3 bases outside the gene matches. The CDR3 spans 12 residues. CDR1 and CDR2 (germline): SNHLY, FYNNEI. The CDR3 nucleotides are TGTGCCAGCTGGCTAGCGGAAGAGACCCAGTACTTC. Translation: CASWLAEETQYF.

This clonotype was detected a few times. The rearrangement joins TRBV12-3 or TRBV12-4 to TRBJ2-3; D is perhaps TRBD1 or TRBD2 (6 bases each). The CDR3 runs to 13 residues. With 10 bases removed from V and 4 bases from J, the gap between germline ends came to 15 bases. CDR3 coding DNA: TGTGCCAAACGTGGGGGGACACCAGATACGCAGTATTTT. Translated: CAKRGGTPDTQYF.

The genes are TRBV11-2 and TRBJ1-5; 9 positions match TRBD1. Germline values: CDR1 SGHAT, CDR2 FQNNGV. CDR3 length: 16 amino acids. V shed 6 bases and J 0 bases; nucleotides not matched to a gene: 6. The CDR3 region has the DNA TGTGCCAGCAGACCCGGACAGGGGTATAGCAATCAGCCCCAGCATTTT. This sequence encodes CASRPGQGYSNQPQHF.

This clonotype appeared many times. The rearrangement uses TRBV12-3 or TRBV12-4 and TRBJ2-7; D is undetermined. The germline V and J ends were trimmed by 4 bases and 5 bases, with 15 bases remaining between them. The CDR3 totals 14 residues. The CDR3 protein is CASSSIGRPHEQYF. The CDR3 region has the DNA TGTGCCAGCAGTTCCATCGGCAGGCCCCACGAGCAGTACTTC.

The CDR3 nucleotides are TGTGCCAGCAGCTCTCACCCTAGTCGGGCCTACGAGCAGTACTTC. Amino acid sequence: CASSSHPSRAYEQYF. V usage is TRBV7-2 and J usage is TRBJ2-7; unclear D gene. CDR3 length: 15 residues. Germline lookup yields CDR1 SGHTA and CDR2 FQGNSA. V lost 4 bases, J lost 2 bases, and 15 bases lay in between.

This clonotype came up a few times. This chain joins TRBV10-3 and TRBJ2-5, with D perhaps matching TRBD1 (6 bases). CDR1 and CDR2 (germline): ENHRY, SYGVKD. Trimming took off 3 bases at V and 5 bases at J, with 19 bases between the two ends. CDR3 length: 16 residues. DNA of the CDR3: TGTGCCATCAGTGATAGTACAGGGAGTGGTGGTGAGACCCAGTACTTC. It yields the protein CAISDSTGSGGETQYF.

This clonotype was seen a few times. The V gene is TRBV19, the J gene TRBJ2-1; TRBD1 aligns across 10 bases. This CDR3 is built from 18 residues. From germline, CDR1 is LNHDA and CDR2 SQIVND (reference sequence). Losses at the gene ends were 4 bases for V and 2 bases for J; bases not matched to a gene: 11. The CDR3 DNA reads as TGTGCCAGTAGTAGCGACAGGGGGCTAGCGGAAACCTACAATGAGCAGTTCTTC. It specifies CASSSDRGLAETYNEQFF.

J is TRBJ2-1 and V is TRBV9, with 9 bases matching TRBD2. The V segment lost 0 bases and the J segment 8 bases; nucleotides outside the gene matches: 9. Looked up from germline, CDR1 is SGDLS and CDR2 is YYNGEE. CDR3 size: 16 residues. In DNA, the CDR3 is TGTGCCAGCAGCGTAGACGGCGGGGGGGCCAGAGATGAGCAGTTCTTC. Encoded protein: CASSVDGGGARDEQFF.

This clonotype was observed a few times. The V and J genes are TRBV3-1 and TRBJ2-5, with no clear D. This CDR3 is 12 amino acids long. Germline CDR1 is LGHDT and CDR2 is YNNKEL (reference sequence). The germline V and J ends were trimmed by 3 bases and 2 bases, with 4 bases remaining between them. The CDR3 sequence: CASSHLQETQYF. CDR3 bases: TGTGCCAGCAGCCACCTACAAGAGACCCAGTACTTC.

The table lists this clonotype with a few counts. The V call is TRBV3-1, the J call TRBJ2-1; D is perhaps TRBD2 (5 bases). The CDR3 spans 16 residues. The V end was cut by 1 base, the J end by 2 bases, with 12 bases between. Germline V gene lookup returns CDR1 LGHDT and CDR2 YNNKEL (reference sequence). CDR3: CASSQVFGNAYNEQFF. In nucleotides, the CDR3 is TGTGCCAGCAGCCAAGTCTTCGGGAATGCCTACAATGAGCAGTTCTTC.

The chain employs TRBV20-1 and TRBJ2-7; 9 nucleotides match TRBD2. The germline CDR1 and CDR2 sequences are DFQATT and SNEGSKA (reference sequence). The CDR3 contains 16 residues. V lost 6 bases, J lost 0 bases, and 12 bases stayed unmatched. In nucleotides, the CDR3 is TGCAGTGCCAACCCCTTTCCGGGACTAGCCTCCTACGAGCAGTACTTC. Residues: CSANPFPGLASYEQYF.

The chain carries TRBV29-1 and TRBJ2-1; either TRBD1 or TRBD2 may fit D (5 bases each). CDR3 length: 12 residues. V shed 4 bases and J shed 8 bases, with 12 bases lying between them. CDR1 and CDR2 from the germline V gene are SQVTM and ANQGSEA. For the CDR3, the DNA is TGCAGCGTTGGGGGGAGAAGGGATGAGCAGTTCTTC. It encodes CSVGGRRDEQFF.

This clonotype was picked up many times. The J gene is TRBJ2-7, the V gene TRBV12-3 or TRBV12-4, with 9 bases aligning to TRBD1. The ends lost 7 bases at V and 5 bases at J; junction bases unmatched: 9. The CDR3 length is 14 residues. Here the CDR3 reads CASTNWTGVNEQYF. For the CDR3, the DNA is TGTGCCAGCACCAATTGGACAGGGGTTAACGAGCAGTACTTC.

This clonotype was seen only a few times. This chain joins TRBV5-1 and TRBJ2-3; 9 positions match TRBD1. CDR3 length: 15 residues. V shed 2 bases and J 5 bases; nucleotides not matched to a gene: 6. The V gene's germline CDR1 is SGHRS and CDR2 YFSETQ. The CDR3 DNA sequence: TGCGCCAGCAGCTTAGGGACAGGGCTCCGAGATACGCAGTATTTT. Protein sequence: CASSLGTGLRDTQYF.

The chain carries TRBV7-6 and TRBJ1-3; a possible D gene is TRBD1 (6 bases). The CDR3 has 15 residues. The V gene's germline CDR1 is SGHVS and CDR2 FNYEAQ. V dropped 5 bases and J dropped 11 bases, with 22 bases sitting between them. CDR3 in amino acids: CASSPGAGAASPIYF. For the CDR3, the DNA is TGTGCCAGCAGCCCTGGGGCAGGGGCCGCCAGCCCCATATATTTT.

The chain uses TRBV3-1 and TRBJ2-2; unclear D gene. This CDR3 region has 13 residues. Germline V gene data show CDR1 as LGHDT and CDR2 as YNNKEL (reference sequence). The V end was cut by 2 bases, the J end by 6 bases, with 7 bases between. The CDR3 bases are TGTGCCAGCAGCCAAACGAAGTCCGGGGAGCTGTTTTTT. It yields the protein CASSQTKSGELFF.

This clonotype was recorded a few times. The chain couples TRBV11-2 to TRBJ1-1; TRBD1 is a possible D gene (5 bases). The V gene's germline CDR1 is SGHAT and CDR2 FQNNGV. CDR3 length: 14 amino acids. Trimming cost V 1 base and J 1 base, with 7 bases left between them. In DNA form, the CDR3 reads TGTGCCAGCAGCTTAGGCGGGGGGAACACTGAAGCTTTCTTT. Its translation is CASSLGGGNTEAFF.

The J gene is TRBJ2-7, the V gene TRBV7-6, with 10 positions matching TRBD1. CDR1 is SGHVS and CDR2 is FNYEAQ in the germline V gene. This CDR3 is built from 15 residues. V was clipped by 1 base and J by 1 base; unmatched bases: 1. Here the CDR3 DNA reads TGTGCCAGCAGCTTAGAGGGACAGGGGTCCTACGAGCAGTACTTC. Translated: CASSLEGQGSYEQYF.

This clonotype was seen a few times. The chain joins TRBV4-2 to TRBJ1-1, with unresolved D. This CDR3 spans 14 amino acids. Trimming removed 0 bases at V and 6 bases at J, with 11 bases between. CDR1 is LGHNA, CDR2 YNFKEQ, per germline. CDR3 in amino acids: CASSQESTWPEAFF. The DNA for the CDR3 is TGTGCCAGCAGCCAAGAATCAACCTGGCCTGAAGCTTTCTTT.

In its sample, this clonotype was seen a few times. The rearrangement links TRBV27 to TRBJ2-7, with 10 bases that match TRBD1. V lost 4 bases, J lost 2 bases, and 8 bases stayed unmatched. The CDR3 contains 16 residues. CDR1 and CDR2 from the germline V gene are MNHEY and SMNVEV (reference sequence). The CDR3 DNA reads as TGTGCCAGCAGTTATTGGGGCGGACAGGGGGCCTACGAGCAGTACTTC. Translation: CASSYWGGQGAYEQYF.

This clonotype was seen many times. The CDR3 loop is CASSQQPGRSYEQYF. The CDR3 bases are TGTGCCAGCAGTCAACAGCCGGGACGATCCTACGAGCAGTACTTC. The chain combines TRBV12-3 or TRBV12-4 with TRBJ2-7; perhaps D is TRBD1 or TRBD2 (5 bases each). The CDR3 runs to 15 residues. The ends were cut back, 5 bases at V and 1 base at J, with 15 bases in the middle.

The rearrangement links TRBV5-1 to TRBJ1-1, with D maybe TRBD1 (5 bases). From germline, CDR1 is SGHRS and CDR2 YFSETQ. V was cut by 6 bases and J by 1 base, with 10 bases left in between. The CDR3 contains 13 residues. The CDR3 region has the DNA TGCGCCAGCACTGGGGCCGGGAACACTGAAGCTTTCTTT. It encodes CASTGAGNTEAFF.